The clone carrying this T cell receptor (beta chain) has just a few counts. Germline V gene data show CDR1 as LGHNA and CDR2 as YSLEER. V was trimmed by 7 bases and J by 7 bases, leaving 14 bases between them. The CDR3 is 13 amino acids. These data come from a study of T-cell reconstitution after alpha-beta-depleted transplantation in children. Preparation of the TCRbeta library involved a method that used unique molecular identifiers. TCRdb processed the PCR reads anew with MiXCR; each CDR3 protein has one entry. The profile shows some 340,000 distinct CDR3 sequences, 10% of them singletons. The sequenced sample was PBMCs from the stem cell graft donor, obtained from the stem cell graft. This sequence joins TRBV4-3 and TRBJ2-1, with D perhaps matching TRBD1 or TRBD2 (5 bases each). This clonotype was obtained from a human donor who donated a stem cell graft to a child with acute lymphoblastic leukemia. CDR3 sequence (DNA): TGCGCCAGCACCCACCTCGGGGCTAATGAGCAGTTCTTC. Protein sequence: CASTHLGANEQFF.